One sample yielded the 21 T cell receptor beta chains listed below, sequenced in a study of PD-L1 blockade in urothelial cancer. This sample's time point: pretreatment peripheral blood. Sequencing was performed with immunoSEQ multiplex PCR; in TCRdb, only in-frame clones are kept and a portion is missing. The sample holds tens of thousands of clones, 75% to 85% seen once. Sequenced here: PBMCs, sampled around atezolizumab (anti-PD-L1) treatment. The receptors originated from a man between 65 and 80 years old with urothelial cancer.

This CDR3 reads CASSSQGAEGNTIYF. Written as DNA, the CDR3 is TGTGCCAGCAGCTCACAGGGGGCGGAAGGAAACACCATATATTTT. The chain links TRBV6-5 to TRBJ1-3; 9 bases agree with TRBD1. Looked up from germline, CDR1 is MNHEY and CDR2 is SVGAGI. This CDR3 has 15 residues. Germline trimming cut 6 bases from V and 4 bases from J; bases unmatched to any gene: 7.

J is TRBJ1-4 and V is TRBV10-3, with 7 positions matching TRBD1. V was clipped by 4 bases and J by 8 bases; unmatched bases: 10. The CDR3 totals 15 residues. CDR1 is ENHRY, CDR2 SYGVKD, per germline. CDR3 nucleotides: TGTGCCATCAGTGCCTCGGAGGGGGCTGGCGAAAAACTGTTTTTT. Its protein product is CAISASEGAGEKLFF.

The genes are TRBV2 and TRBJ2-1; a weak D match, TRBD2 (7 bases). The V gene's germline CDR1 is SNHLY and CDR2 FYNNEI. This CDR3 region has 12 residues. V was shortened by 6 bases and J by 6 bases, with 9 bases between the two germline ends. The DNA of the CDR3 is TGTGCCAGCAGGGGAGGGGGCAATGAGCAGTTCTTC. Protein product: CASRGGGNEQFF.

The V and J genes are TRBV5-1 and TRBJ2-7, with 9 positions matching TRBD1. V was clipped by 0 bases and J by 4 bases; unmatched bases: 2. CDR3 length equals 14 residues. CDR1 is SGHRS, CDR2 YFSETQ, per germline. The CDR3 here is CASSLEQGAYEQYF. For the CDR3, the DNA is TGCGCCAGCAGCTTGGAACAGGGGGCATACGAGCAGTACTTC.

In nucleotides, the CDR3 is TGTGCCAGTAGTACTAACGGACAGGGGATTGGCACAGATACGCAGTATTTT. Protein product: CASSTNGQGIGTDTQYF. The rearrangement joins TRBV19 to TRBJ2-3; the match to TRBD1 covers 9 bases. CDR3 length: 17 amino acids. With 4 bases clipped from V and 1 base from J, the junction kept 9 bases outside the gene matches. Looked up from germline, CDR1 is LNHDA and CDR2 is SQIVND (reference sequence).

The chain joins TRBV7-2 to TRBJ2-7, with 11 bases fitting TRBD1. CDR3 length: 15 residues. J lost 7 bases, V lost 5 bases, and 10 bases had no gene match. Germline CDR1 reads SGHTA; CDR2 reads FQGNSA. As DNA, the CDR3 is TGTGCCAGCAGCACCTGGACAGGGGGCGTCGGGGAGCAGTACTTC. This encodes CASSTWTGGVGEQYF.

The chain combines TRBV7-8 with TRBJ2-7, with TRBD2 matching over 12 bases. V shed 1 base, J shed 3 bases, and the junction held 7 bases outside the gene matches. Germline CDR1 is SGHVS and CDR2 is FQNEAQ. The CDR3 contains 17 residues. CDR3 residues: CASSLVRSSGGDYEQYF. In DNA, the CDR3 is TGTGCCAGCAGCTTAGTGAGGTCTAGCGGGGGGGACTACGAGCAGTACTTC.

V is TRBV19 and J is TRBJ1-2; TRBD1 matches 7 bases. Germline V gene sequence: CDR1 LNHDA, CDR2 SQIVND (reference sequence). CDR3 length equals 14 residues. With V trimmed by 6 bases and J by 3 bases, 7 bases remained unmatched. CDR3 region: CASSGQVNHYGYTF. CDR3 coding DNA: TGTGCCAGTAGCGGACAGGTGAACCACTATGGCTACACCTTC.

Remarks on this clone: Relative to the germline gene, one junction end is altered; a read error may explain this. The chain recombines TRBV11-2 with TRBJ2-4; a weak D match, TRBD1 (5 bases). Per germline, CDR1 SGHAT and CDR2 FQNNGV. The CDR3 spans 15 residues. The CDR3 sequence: CASSPGHGAQNIQYF. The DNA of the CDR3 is TGTGCCAGCAGCCCAGGACACGGAGCCCAAAACATTCAGTACTTC.

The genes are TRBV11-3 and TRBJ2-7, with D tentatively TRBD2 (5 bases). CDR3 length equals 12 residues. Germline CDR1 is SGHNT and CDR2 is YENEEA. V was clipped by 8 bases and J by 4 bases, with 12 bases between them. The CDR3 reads CASGRLSYEQYF. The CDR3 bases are TGTGCCAGCGGTCGACTATCGTACGAGCAGTACTTC.

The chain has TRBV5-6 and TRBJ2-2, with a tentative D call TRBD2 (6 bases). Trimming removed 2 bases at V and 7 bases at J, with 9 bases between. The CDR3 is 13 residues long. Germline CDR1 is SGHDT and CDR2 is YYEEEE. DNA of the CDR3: TGTGCCAGCAGCTTTAGCGGTAACGGGGAGCTGTTTTTT. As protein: CASSFSGNGELFF.

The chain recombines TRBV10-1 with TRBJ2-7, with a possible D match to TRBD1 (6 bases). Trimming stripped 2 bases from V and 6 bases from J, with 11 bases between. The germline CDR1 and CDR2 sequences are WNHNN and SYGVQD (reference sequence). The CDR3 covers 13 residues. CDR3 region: CASSERGWCEQYF. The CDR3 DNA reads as TGCGCCAGCAGTGAGAGGGGGTGGTGCGAGCAGTACTTC.

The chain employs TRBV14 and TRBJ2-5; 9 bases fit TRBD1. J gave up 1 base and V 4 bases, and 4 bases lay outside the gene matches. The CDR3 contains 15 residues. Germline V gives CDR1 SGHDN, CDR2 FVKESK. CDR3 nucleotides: TGTGCCAGCAGCCCCGGGACAGGGCGCCAAGAGACCCAGTACTTC. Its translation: CASSPGTGRQETQYF.

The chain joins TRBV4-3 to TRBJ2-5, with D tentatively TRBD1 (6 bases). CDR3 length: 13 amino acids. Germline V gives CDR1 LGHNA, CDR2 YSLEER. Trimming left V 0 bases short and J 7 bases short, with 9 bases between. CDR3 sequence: CASSQDLGATQYF. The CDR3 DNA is TGCGCCAGCAGCCAAGATTTGGGGGCGACCCAGTACTTC.

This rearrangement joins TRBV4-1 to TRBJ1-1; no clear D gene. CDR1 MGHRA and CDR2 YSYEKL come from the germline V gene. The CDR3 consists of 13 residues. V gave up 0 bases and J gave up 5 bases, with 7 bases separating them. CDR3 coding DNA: TGCGCCAGCAGCCAAGAAAGGAGAACTGAAGCTTTCTTT. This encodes CASSQERRTEAFF.

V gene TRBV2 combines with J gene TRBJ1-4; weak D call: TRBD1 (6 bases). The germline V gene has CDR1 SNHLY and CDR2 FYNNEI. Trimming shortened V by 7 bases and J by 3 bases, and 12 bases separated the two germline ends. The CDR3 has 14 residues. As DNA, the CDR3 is TGTGCCAGCACCCAACAGGGTCCTAATGAAAAACTGTTTTTT. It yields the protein CASTQQGPNEKLFF.

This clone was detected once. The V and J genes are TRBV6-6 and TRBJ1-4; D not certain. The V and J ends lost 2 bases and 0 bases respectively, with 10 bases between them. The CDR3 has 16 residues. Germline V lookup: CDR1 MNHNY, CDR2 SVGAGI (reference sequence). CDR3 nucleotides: TGTGCCAGCAGTTACGCGCTCCAAACAACTAATGAAAAACTGTTTTTT. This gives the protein CASSYALQTTNEKLFF.

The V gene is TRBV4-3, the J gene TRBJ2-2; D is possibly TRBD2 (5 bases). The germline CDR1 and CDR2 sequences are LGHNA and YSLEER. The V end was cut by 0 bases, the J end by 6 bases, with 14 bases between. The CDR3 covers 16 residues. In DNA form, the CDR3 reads TGCGCCAGCAGCCAAGAAGAGCGGAGTCGGGCCGGGGAGCTGTTTTTT. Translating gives CASSQEERSRAGELFF.

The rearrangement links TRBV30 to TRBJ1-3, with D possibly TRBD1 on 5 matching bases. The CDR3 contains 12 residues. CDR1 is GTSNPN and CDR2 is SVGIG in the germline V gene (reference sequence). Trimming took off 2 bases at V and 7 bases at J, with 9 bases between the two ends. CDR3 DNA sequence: TGTGCCTGGAGTCCCTCAGGGAACACCATATATTTT. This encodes CAWSPSGNTIYF. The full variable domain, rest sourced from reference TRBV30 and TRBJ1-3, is SQTIHQWPATLVQPVGSPLSLECTVEGTSNPNLYWYRQAAGRGLQLLFYSVGIGQISSEVPQNLSASRPQDRQFILSSKKLLLSDSGFYLCAWSPSGNTIYFGEGSWLTVV.

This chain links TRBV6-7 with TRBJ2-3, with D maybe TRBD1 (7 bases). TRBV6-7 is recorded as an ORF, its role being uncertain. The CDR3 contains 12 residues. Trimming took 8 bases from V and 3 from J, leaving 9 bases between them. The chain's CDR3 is CASQGGTDTQYF. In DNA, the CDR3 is TGTGCCAGCCAGGGGGGTACAGATACGCAGTATTTT.

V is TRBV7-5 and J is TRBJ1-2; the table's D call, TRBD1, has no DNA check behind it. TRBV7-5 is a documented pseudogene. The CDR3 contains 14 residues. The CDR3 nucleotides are TGTGCCAGAAGCATTCGAGACAGGGAACAAGGCTACACCTTC. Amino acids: CARSIRDREQGYTF.